The clone carrying this TCR beta chain appeared a few times. What it binds is unknown. From the 5' RACE reads, TCRdb called clonotypes with MiXCR, one entry per CDR3 protein. The data contain roughly 700,000 distinct CDR3 sequences, over 8.5% of them singletons. The data belong to a study of identical twins. The CDR3 has 13 amino acids. CDR1 is MGHRA, CDR2 YSYEKL, per germline. V was shortened by 0 bases and J by 10 bases, with 12 bases between the two germline ends. Study-level results: Zero-insertion findings could be partly confounded by invariant cells (MAIT and iNKT cells).

Another study also made use of these data, one on yellow fever vaccine responses in identical twins.

Sequenced sample: PBMCs. The V gene is TRBV4-1, the J gene TRBJ1-1; D remains unclear. This sequence was found in a woman in her late teens or twenties in good health. Here the CDR3 reads CASSQDSGWGAFF. The CDR3 DNA follows: TGCGCCAGCAGCCAAGACTCGGGGTGGGGAGCTTTCTTT.